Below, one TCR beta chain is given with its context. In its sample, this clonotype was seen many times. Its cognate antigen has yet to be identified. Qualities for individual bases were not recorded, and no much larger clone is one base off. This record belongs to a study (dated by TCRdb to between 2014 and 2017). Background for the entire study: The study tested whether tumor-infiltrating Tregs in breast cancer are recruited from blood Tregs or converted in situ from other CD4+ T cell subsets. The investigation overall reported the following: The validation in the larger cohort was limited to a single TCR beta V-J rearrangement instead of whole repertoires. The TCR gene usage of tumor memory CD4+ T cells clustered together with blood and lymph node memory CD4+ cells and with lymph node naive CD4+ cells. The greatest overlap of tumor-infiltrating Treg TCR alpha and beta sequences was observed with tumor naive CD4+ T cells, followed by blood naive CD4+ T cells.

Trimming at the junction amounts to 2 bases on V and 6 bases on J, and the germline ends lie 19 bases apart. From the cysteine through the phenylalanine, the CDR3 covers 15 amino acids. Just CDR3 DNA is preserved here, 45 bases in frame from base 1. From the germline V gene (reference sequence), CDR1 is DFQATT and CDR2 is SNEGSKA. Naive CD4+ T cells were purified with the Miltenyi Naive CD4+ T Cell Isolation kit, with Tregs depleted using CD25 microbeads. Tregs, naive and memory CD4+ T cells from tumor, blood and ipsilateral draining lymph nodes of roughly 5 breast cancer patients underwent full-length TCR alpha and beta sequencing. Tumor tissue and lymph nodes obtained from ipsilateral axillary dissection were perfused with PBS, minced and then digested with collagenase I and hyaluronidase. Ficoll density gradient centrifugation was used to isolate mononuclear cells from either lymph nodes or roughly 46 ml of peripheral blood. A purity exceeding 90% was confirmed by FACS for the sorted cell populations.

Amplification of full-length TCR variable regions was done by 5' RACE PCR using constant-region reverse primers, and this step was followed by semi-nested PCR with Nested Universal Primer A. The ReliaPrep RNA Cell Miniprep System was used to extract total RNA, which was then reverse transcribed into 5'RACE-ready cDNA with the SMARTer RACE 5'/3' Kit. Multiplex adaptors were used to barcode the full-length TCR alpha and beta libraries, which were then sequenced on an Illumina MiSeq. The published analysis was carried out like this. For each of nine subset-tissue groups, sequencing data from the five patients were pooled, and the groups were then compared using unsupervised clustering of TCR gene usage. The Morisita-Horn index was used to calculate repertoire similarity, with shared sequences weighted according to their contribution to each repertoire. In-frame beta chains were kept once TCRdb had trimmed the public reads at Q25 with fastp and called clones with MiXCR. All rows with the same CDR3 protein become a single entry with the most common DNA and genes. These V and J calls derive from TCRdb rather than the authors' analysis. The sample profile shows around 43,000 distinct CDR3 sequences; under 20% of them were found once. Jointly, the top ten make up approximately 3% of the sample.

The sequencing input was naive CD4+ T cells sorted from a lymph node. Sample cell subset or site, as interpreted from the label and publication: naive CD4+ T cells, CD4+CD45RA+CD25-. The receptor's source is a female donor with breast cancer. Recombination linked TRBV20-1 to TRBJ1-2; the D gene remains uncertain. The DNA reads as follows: TGCAGTGCTAGAACACCCCTTGAGGGATGGGATGGCTACACCTTC. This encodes CSARTPLEGWDGYTF.